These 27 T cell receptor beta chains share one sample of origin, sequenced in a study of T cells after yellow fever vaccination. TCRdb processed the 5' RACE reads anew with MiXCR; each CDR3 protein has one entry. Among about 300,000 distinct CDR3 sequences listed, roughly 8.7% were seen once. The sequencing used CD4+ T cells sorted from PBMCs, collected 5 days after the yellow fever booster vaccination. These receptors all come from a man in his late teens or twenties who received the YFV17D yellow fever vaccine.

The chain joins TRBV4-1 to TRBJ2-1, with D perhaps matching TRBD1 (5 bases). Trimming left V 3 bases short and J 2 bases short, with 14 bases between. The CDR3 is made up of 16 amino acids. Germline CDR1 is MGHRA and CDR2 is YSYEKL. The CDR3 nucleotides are TGCGCCAGCAGCCATTTGGACATCCTTGCCTACAATGAGCAGTTCTTC. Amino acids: CASSHLDILAYNEQFF.

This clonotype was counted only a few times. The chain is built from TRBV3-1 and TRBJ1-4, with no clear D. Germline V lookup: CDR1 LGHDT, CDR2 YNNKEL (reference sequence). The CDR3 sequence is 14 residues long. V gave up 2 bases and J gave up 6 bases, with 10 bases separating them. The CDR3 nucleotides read TGTGCCAGCAGCCAACTCGCAAACGATGAAAAACTGTTTTTT. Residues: CASSQLANDEKLFF.

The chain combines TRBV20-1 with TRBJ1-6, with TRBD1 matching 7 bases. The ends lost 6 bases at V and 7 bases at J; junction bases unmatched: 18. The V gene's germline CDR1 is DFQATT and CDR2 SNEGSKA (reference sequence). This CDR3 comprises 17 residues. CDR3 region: CSARQGINPLDNSPLHF. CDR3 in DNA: TGCAGTGCCCGACAGGGAATTAACCCACTCGACAATTCACCCCTCCACTTT.

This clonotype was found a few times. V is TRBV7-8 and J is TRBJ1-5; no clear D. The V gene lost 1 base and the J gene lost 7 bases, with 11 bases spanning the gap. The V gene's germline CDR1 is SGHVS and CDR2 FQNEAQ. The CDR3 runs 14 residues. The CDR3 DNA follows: TGTGCCAGCAGCTTAGAGAGATTCTGGCAGCCCCAGCATTTT. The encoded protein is CASSLERFWQPQHF.

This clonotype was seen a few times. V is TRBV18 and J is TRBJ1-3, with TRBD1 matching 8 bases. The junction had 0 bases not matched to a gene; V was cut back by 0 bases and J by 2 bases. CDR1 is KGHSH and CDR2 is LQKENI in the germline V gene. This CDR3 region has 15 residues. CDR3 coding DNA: TGTGCCAGCTCACCACCGGACAGGGCTGGAAACACCATATATTTT. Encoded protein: CASSPPDRAGNTIYF.

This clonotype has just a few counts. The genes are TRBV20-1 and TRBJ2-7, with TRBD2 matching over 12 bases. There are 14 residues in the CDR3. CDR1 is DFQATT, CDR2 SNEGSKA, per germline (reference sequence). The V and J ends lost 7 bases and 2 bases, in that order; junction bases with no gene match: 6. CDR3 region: CSVLWTSGAYEQYF. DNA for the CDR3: TGCAGTGTCCTCTGGACTAGCGGGGCCTACGAGCAGTACTTC.

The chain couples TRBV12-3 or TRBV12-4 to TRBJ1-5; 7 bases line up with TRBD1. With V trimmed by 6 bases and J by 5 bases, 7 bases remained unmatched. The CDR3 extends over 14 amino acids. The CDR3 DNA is TGTGCCAGCAGGACGACAGGGTCCCATCAGCCCCAGCATTTT. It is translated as CASRTTGSHQPQHF.

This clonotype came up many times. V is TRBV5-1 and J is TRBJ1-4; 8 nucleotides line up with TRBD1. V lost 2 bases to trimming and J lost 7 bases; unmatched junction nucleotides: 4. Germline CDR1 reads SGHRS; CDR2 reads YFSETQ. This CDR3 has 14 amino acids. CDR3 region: CASSFRQGTEKLFF. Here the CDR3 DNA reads TGCGCCAGCAGCTTCCGACAGGGGACTGAAAAACTGTTTTTT.

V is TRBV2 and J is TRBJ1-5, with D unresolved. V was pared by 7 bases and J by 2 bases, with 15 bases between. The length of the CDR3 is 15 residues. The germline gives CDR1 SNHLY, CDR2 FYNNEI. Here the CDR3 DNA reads TGTGCCAGCACACCCGGCACTTCCGGCAATCAGCCCCAGCATTTT. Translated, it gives CASTPGTSGNQPQHF.

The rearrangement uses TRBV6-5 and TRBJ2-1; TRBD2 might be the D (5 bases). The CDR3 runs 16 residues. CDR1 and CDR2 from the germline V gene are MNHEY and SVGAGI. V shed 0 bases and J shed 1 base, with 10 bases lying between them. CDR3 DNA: TGTGCCAGCAGTTACTCTCCACGGGGTTCCTACAATGAGCAGTTCTTC. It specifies CASSYSPRGSYNEQFF.

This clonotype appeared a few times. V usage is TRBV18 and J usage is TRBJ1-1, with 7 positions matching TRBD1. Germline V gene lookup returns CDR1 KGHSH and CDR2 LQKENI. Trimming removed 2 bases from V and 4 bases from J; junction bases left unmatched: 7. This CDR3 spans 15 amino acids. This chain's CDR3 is CASSPKTGRGTEAFF. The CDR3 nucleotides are TGTGCCAGCTCACCAAAGACAGGGAGGGGCACTGAAGCTTTCTTT.

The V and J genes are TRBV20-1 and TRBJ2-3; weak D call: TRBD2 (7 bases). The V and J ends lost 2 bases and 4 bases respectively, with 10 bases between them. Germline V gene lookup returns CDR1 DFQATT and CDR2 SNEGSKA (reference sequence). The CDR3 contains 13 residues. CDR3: CSARSGGPDTQYF. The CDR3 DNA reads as TGCAGTGCTAGATCCGGGGGGCCAGATACGCAGTATTTT.

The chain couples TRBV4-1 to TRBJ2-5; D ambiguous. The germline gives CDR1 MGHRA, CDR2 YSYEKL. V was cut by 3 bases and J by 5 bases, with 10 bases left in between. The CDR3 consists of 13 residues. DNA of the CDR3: TGCGCCAGCAGCCAGGTGACGGTGGAGACCCAGTACTTC. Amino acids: CASSQVTVETQYF.

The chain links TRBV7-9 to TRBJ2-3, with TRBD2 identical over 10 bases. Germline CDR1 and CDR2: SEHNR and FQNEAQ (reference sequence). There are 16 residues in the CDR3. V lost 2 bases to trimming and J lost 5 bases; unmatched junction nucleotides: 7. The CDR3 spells CASSLISSGRGDTQYF. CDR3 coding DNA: TGTGCCAGCAGCTTAATTTCCAGCGGGAGGGGAGATACGCAGTATTTT.

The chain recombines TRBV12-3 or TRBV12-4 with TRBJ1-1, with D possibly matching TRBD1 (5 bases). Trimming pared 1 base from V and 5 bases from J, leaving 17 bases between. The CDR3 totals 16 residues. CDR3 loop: CASSLGGSGTPTEAFF. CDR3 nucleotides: TGTGCCAGCAGTTTAGGAGGTTCAGGGACGCCAACTGAAGCTTTCTTT.

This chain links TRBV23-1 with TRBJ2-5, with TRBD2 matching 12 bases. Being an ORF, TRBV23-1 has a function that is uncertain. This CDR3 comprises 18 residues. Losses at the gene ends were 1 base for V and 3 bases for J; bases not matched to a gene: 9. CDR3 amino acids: CASSQCINLAGGEETQYF. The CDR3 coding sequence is TGCGCCAGCAGTCAATGCATTAATCTAGCGGGGGGGGAAGAGACCCAGTACTTC.

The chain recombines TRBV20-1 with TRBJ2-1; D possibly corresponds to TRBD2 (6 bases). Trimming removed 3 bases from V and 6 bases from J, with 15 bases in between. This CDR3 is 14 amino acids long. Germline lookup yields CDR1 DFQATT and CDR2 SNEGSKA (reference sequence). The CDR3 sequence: CSASTRGPVNEQFF. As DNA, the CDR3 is TGCAGTGCTAGTACGCGGGGCCCCGTCAATGAGCAGTTCTTC.

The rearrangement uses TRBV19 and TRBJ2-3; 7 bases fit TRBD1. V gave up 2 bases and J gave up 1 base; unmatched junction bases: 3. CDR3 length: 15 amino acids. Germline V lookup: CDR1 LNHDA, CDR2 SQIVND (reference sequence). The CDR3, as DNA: TGTGCCAGTAGTATATGGCAGGGGGGCACAGATACGCAGTATTTT. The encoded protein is CASSIWQGGTDTQYF.

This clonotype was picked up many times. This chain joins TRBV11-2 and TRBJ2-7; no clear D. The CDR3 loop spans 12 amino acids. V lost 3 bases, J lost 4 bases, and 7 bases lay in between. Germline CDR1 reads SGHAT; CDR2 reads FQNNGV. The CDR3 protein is CASSFVRYEQYV. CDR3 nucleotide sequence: TGTGCCAGCAGCTTTGTCCGATACGAGCAGTACGTC.

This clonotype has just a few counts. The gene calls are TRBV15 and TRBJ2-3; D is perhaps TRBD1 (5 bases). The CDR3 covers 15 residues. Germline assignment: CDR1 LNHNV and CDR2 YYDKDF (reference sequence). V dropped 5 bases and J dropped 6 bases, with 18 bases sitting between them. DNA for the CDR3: TGTGCCACCAGCGGCTCCAGGGTGAGGTCGGATACGCAGTATTTT. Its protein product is CATSGSRVRSDTQYF.

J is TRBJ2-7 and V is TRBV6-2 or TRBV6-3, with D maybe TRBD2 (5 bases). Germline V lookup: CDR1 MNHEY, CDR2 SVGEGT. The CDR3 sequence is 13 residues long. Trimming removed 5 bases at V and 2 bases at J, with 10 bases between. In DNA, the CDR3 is TGTGCCAGCAGTCCCGGGGTCCCCTACGAGCAGTACGTC. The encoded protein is CASSPGVPYEQYV.

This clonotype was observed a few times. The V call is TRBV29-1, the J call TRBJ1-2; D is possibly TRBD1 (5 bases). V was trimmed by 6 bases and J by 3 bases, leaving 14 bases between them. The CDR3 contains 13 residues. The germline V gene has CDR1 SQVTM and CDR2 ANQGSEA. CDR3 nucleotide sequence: TGCAGCGTCTCCCCCGGCAGGGACTATGGCTACACCTTC. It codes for CSVSPGRDYGYTF.

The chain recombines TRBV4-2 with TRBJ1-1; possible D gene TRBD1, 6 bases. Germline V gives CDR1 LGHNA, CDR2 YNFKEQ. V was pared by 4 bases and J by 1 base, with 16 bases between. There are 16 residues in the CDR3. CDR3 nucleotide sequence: TGTGCCAGCAGCCTACCTATACAGGGTGAGAACACTGAAGCTTTCTTT. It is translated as CASSLPIQGENTEAFF.

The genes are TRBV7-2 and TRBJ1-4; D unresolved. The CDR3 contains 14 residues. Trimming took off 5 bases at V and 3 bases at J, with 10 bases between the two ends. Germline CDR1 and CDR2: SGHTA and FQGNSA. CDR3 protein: CASSVGGANEKLFF. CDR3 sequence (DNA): TGTGCCAGCAGCGTAGGAGGTGCTAATGAAAAACTGTTTTTT.

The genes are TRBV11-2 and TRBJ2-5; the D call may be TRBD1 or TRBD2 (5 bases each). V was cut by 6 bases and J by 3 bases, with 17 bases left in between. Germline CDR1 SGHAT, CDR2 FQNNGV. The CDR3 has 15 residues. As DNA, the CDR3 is TGTGCCAGCAGTTCCTTTCCTGGGGGAAAAGAGACCCAGTACTTC. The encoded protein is CASSSFPGGKETQYF.

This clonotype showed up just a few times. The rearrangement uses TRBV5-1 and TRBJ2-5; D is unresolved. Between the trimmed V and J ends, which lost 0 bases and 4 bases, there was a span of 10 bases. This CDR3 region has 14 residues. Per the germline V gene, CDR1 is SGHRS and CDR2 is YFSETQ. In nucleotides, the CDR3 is TGCGCCAGCAGCTTGGCCCCGGCGCCAGAGACCCAGTACTTC. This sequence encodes CASSLAPAPETQYF.

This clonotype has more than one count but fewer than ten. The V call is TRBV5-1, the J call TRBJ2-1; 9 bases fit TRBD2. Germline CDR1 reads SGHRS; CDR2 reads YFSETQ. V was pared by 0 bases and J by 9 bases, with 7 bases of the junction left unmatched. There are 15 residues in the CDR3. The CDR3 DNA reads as TGCGCCAGCAGCTTGGGGACTAGCGTGCTCCCTGAGCAGTTCTTC. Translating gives CASSLGTSVLPEQFF. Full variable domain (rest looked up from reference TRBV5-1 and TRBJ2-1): KAGVTQTPRYLIKTRGQQVTLSCSPISGHRSVSWYQQTPGQGLQFLFEYFSETQRNKGNFPGRFSGRQFSNSRSEMNVSTLELGDSALYLCASSLGTSVLPEQFFGPGTRLTVL.